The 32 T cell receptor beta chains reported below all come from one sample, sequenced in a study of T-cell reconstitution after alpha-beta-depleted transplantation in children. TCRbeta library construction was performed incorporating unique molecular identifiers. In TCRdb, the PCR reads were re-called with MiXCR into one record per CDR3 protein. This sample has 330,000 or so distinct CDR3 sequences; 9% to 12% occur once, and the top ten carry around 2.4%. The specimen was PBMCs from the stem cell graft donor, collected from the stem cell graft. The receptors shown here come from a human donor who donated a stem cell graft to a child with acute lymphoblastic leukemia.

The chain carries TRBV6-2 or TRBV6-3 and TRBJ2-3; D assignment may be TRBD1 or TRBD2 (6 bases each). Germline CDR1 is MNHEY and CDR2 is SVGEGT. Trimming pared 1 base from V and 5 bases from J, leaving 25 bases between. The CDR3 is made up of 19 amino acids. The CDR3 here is CASSYFGGSMAEGEDTQYF. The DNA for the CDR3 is TGTGCCAGCAGTTACTTCGGAGGGTCTATGGCGGAGGGGGAAGATACGCAGTATTTT.

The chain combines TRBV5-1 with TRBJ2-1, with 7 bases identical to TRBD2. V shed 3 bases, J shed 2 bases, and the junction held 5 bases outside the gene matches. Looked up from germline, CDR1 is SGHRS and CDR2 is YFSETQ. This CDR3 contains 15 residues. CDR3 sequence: CASSSGLVAYNEQFF. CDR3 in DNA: TGCGCCAGCAGCTCAGGACTAGTGGCCTACAATGAGCAGTTCTTC.

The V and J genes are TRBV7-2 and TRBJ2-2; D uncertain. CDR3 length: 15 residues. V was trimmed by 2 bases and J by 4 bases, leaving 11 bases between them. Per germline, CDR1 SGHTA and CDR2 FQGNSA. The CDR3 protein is CASSLRDFITGELFF. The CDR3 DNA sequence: TGTGCCAGCAGCTTAAGAGACTTCATCACCGGGGAGCTGTTTTTT.

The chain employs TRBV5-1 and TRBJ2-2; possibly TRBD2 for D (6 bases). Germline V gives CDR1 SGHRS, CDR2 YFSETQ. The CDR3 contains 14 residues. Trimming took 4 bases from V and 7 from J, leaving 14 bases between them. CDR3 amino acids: CASSTGLDHGELFF. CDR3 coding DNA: TGCGCCAGCAGCACGGGACTGGATCACGGGGAGCTGTTTTTT. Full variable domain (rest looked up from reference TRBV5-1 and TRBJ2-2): KAGVTQTPRYLIKTRGQQVTLSCSPISGHRSVSWYQQTPGQGLQFLFEYFSETQRNKGNFPGRFSGRQFSNSRSEMNVSTLELGDSALYLCASSTGLDHGELFFGEGSRLTVL.

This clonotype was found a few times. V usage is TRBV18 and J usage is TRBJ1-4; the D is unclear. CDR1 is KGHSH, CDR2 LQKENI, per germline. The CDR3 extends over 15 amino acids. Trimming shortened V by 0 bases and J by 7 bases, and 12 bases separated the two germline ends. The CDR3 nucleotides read TGTGCCAGCTCACCACCGGAAGGACCGCTTGAAAAACTGTTTTTT. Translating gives CASSPPEGPLEKLFF.

The DNA for the CDR3 is TGCAGTGCCCCCCCCCCAAGCGGTAGCTCCTACGAGCAGTACTTC. Translated: CSAPPPSGSSYEQYF. The chain joins TRBV20-1 to TRBJ2-7, with a tentative D call TRBD2 (5 bases). In germline, CDR1 is DFQATT, CDR2 SNEGSKA (reference sequence). The V and J ends lost 6 bases and 0 bases respectively, with 18 bases between them. The CDR3 is 15 amino acids.

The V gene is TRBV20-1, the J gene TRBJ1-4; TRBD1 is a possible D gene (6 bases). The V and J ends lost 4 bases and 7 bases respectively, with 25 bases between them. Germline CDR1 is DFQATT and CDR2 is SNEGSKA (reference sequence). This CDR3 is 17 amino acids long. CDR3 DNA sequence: TGCAGTGCTAACAGGCTCCTTAAGGGGGGGTCTAGTGAAAAACTGTTTTTT. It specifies CSANRLLKGGSSEKLFF.

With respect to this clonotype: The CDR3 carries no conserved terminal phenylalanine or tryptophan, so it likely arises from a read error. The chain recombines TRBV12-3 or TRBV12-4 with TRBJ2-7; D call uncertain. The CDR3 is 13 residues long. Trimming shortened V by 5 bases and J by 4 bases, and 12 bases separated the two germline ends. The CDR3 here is CASSLVAEYEQYL. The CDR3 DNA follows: TGTGCCAGCAGTCTAGTGGCGGAGTACGAGCAGTACTTG.

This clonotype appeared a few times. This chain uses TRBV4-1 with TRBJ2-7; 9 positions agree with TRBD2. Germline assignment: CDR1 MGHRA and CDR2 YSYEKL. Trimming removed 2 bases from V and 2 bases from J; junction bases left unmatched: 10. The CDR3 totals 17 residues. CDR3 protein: CASSQSVAGVNAYEQYF. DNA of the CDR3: TGCGCCAGCAGCCAATCGGTAGCGGGAGTCAACGCCTACGAGCAGTACTTC.

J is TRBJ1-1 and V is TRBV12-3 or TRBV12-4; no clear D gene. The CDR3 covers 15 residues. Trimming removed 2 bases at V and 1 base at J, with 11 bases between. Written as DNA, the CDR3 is TGTGCCAGCAGTTTACGGGCTGGGCCGAACACTGAAGCTTTCTTT. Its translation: CASSLRAGPNTEAFF.

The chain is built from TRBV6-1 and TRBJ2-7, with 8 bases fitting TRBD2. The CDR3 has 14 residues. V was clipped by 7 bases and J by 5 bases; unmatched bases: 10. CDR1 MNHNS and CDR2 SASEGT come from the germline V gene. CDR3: CASTRSGSWDEQYF. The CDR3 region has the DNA TGTGCCAGCACTCGAAGCGGGAGTTGGGACGAGCAGTACTTC.

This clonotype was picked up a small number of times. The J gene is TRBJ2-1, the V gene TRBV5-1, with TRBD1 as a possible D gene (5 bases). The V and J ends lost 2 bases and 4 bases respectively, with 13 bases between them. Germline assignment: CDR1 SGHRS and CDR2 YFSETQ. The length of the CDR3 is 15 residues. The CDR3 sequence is CASSFTLDIYNEQFF. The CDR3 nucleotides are TGCGCCAGCAGCTTTACCCTGGACATTTACAATGAGCAGTTCTTC.

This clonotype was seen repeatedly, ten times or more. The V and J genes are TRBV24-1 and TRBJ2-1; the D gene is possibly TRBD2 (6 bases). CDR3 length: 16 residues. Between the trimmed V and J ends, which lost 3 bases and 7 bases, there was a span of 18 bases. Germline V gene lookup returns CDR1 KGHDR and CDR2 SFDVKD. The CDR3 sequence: CATSDPRRRGRNEQFF. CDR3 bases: TGTGCCACCAGTGATCCTAGACGGCGGGGTAGAAATGAGCAGTTCTTC.

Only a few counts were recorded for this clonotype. In DNA form, the CDR3 reads TGTGCCATCGGACTAGCAGGTGAGCAGTTCTTC. This gives the protein CAIGLAGEQFF. The chain carries TRBV10-3 and TRBJ2-1; TRBD2 matches 8 bases. The CDR3 extends over 11 amino acids. The ends lost 8 bases at V and 9 bases at J; junction bases unmatched: 3. In germline, CDR1 is ENHRY, CDR2 SYGVKD.

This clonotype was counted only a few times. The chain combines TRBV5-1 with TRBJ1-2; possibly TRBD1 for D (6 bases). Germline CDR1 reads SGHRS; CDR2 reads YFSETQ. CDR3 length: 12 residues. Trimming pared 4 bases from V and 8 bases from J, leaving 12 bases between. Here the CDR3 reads CASSLEDSGYTF. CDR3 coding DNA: TGCGCCAGCAGCCTGGAGGACAGCGGCTACACCTTC.

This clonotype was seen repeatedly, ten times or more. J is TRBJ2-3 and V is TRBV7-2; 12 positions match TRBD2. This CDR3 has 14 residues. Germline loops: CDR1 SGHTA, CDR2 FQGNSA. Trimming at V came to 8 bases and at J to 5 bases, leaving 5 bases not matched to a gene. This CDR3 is CASSLAGGIDTQYF. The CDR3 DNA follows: TGTGCCAGCTCCCTAGCGGGAGGGATAGATACGCAGTATTTT.

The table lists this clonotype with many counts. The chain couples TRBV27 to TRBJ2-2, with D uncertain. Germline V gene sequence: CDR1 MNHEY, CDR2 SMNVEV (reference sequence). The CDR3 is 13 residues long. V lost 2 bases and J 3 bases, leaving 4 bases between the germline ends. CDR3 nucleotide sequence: TGTGCCAGCAGTTTAGTGGACACCGGGGAGCTGTTTTTT. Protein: CASSLVDTGELFF.

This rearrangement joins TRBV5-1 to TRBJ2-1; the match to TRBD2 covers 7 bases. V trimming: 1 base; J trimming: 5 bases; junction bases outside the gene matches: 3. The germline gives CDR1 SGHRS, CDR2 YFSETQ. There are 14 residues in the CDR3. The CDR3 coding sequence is TGCGCCAGCAGCTTGTCGACTAGCCACAATGAGCAGTTCTTC. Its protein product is CASSLSTSHNEQFF.

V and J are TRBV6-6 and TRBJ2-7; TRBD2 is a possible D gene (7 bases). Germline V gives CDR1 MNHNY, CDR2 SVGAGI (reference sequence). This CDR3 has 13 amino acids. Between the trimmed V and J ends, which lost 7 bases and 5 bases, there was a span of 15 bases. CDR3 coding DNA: TGTGCCAGCACCCAAGGGGGGGGGAACGAGCAGTACTTC. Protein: CASTQGGGNEQYF.

The CDR3 loop reads CSARDEGTSGSYNEQFF. As DNA, the CDR3 is TGCAGTGCTAGAGATGAAGGGACTAGCGGGTCCTACAATGAGCAGTTCTTC. The rearrangement links TRBV20-1 to TRBJ2-1; 12 nucleotides agree with TRBD2. After removal of 0 bases from V and 1 base from J, the junction contained 4 bases not matched to a gene. This CDR3 has 17 amino acids. CDR1 DFQATT and CDR2 SNEGSKA come from the germline V gene (reference sequence).

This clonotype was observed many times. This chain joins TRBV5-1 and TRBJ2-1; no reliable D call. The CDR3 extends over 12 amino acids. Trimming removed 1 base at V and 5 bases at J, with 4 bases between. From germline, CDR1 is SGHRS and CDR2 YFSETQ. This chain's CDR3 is CASSLYDNEQFF. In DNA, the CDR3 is TGCGCCAGCAGCTTGTACGACAATGAGCAGTTCTTC.

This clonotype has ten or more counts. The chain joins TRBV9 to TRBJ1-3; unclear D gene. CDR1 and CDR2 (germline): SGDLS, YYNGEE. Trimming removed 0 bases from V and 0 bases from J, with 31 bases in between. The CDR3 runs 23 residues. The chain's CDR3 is CASSVGSPRPRKELKVSGNTIYF. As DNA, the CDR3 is TGTGCCAGCAGCGTAGGTTCTCCTAGGCCCCGAAAGGAGCTAAAGGTCTCTGGAAACACCATATATTTT.

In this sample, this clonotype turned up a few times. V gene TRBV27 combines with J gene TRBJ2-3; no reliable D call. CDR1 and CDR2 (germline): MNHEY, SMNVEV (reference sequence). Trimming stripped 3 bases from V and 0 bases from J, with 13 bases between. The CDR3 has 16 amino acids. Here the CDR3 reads CASSFGRSLSTDTQYF. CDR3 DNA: TGTGCCAGCAGTTTCGGGCGGAGTCTTAGCACAGATACGCAGTATTTT.

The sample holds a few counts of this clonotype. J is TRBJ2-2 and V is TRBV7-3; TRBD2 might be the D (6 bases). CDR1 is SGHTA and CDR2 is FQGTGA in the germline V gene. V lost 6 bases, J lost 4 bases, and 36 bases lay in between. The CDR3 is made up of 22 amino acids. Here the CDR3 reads CASRPRVKGPIGSGESTGELFF. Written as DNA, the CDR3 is TGTGCCAGCAGGCCTAGGGTTAAAGGACCCATAGGTAGCGGAGAGTCCACCGGGGAGCTGTTTTTT.

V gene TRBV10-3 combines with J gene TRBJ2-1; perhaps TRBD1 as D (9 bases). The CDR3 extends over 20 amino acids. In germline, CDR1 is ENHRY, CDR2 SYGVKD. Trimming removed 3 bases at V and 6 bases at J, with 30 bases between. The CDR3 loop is CAISDRDRGVSGKFGNEQFF. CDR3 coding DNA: TGTGCCATCAGTGATCGAGACAGGGGGGTTAGCGGGAAATTTGGCAATGAGCAGTTCTTC.

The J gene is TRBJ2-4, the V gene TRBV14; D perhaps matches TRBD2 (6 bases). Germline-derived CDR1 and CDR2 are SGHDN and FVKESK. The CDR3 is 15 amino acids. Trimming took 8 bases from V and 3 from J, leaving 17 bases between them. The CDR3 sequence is CASERREFVKNIQYF. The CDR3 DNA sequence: TGTGCCAGCGAACGGAGGGAATTCGTCAAAAACATTCAGTACTTC.

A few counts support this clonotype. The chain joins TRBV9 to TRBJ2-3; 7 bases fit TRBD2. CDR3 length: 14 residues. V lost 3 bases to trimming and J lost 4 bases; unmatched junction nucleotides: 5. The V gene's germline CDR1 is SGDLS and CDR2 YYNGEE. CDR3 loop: CASSGLAESDTQYF. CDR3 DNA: TGTGCCAGCAGCGGTCTAGCGGAGTCAGATACGCAGTATTTT. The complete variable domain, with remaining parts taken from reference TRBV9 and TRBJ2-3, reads DSGVTQTPKHLITATGQRVTLRCSPRSGDLSVYWYQQSLDQGLQFLIQYYNGEERAKGNILERFSAQQFPDLHSELNLSSLELGDSALYFCASSGLAESDTQYFGPGTRLTVL.

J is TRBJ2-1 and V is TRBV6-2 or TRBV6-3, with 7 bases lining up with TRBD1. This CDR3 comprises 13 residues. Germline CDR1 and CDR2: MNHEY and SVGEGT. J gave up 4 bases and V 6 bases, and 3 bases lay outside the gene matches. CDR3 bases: TGTGCCAGCAGGGGGGACAGTTACAATGAGCAGTTCTTC. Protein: CASRGDSYNEQFF.

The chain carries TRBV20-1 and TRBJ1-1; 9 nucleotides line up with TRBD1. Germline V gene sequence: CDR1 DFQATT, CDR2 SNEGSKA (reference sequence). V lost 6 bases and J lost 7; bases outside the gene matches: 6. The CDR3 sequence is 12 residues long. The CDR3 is CSAADRGFEAFF. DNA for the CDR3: TGCAGTGCGGCTGACAGGGGGTTTGAAGCTTTCTTT.

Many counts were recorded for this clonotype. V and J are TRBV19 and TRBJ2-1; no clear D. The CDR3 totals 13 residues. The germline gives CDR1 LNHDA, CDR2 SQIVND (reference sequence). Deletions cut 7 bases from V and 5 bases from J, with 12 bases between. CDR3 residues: CASKRVLDNEQFF. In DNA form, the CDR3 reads TGTGCCAGTAAACGGGTTCTGGACAATGAGCAGTTCTTC.

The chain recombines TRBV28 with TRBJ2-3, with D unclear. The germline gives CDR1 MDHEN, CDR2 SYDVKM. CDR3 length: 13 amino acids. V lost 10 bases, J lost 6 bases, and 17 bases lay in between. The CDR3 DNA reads TGTGCCATCGCGAGGTGGCCTGGGGATACGCAGTATTTT. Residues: CAIARWPGDTQYF.

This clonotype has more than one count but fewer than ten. For the CDR3, the DNA is TGTGCCAGCAGCCAGGGCGCTGCCTATGGCTACACCTTC. This translates into CASSQGAAYGYTF. The chain joins TRBV14 to TRBJ1-2; D call uncertain. Germline values: CDR1 SGHDN, CDR2 FVKESK. Trimming left V 3 bases short and J 4 bases short, with 9 bases between. The CDR3 loop spans 13 amino acids. Filled out from reference TRBV14 and TRBJ1-2, the complete variable domain reads EAGVTQFPSHSVIEKGQTVTLRCDPISGHDNLYWYRRVMGKEIKFLLHFVKESKQDESGMPNNRFLAERTGGTYSTLKVQPAELEDSGVYFCASSQGAAYGYTFGSGTRLTVV.